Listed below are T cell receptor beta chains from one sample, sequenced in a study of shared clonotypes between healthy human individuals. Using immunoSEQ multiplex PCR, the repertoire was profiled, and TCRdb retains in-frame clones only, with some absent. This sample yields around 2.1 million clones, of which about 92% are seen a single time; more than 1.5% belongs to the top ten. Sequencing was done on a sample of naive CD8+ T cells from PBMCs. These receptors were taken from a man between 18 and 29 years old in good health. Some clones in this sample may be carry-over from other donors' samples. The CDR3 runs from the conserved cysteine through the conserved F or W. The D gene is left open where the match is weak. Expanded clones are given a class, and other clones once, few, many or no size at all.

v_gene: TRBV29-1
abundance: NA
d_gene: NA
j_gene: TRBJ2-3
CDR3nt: TGCAGCGTTGGGGAACATCTATTAGATACGCAGTATTTT
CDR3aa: CSVGEHLLDTQYF

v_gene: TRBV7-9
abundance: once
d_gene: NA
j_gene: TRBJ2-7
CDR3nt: TGTGCCAGCAGCTTAGTAGATGGGTCCTACGAGCAGTACTTC
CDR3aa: CASSLVDGSYEQYF

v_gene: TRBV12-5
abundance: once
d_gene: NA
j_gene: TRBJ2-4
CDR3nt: TGTGCTAGTGGTCCTCCCCCCCGGGACCGGGAAGAACTAGCCAAAAACATTCAGTACTTC
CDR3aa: CASGPPPRDREELAKNIQYF

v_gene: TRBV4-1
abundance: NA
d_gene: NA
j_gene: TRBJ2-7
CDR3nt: TGCGCCAGCAGCCCGACCCCTAGGGCACAAAGCTACGAGCAGTACTTC
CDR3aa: CASSPTPRAQSYEQYF

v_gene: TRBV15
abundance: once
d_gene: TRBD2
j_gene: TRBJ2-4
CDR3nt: TGTGCCACCAGCAGAATTCTAGCGGGACTAGCCAAAAACATTCAGTACTTC
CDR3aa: CATSRILAGLAKNIQYF

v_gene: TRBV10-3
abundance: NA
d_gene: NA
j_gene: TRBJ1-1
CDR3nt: TGTGCCATCAGTGATAGGTCACGTGAAGGGGCTTTCTTT
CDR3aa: CAISDRSREGAFF

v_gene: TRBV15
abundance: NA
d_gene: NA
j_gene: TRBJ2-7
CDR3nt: TGTGCCACCAGCAGAGTTCTAACCGGGGTCTCGTTGGGGGAGCAGTACTTC
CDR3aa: CATSRVLTGVSLGEQYF

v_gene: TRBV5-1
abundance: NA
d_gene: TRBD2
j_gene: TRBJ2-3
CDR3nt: TGCGCCAGCAGCTTGGCACAAGTAGCGGGAGGTATAGATACGCAGTATTTT
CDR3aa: CASSLAQVAGGIDTQYF

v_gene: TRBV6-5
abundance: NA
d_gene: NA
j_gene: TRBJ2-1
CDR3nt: TGTGCCAGCAGTTACTCGGAGAGCTCCTACAATGAGCAGTTCTTC
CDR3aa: CASSYSESSYNEQFF

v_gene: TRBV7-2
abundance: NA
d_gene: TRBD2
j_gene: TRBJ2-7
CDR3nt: TGTGCCAGCACCCTCGGGGGGGGCGGTAGCTGGGTGCAGTACTTC
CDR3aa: CASTLGGGGSWVQYF

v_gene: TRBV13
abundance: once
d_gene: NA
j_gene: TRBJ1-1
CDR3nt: TGTGCCAGCAGCTTAGGGTCAGCGAACACTGAAGCTTTCTTT
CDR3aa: CASSLGSANTEAFF

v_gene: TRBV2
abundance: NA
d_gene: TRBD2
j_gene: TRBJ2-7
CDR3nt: TGTGCCAGCAGTGCCGGCAGGGCGGGAGGGGATGGATACGAGCAGTACTTC
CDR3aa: CASSAGRAGGDGYEQYF

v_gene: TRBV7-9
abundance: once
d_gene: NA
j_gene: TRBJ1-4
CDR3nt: TGTGCCAGCAGCTCAGCCGCGGATAATGAAAAACTGTTTTTT
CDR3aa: CASSSAADNEKLFF

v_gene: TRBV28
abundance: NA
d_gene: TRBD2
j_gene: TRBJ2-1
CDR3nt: TGTGCCAGCTTCGTCGCGGGAGCCAACAATGAGCAGTTCTTC
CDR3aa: CASFVAGANNEQFF

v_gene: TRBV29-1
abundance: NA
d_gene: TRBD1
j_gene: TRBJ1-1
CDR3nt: TGCAGCGCCTGGACAGGGGAGAACACTGAAGCTTTCTTT
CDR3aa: CSAWTGENTEAFF

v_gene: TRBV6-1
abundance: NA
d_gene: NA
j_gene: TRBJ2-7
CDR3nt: TGTGCCAGCAGTGACCTGGTTGGCGAGCGACGGACGCTCGAGCAGTACTTC
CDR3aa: CASSDLVGERRTLEQYF

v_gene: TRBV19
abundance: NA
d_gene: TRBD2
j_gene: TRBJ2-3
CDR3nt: TGTGCCAGTAGTGCCGGACTAGCGGCTAGCACAGATACGCAGTATTTT
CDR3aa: CASSAGLAASTDTQYF

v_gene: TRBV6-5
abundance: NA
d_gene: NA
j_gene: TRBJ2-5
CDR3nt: TGTGCCAGCAGTTCCCGGGGCCTGGGGTTCCAAGAGACCCAGTACTTC
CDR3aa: CASSSRGLGFQETQYF

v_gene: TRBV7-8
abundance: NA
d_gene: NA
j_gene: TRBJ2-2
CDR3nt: TGTGCCAGCAGCTTAAGTGGCTATAGACCCACCGGGGAGCTGTTTTTT
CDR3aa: CASSLSGYRPTGELFF

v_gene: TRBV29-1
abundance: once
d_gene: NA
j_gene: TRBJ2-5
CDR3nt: TGCAGCGTTTTAGTGGGGGAGACCCAGTACTTC
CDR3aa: CSVLVGETQYF

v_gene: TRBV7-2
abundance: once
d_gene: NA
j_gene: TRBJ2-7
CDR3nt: TGTGCCAGCAGCTTAGGGTCAGATCACTCCTACGAGCAGTACTTC
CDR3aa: CASSLGSDHSYEQYF

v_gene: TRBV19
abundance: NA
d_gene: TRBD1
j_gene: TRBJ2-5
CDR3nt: TGTGCCAGTAGTATTATTGCGTCCAGGGGGGAGACCCAGTACTTC
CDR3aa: CASSIIASRGETQYF